Listed below are T cell receptor beta chains from one sample, sequenced in a study of PD-L1 blockade in urothelial cancer. This table comes from immunoSEQ multiplex PCR, and its TCRdb copy is limited to in-frame clones, with some not included. The sample carries around 30,000 clones, more than 70% recorded once. The material sequenced was PBMCs, taken around atezolizumab (anti-PD-L1) treatment. These receptors were collected from a man between 50 and 59 years old with urothelial cancer. Each CDR3 is given with its conserved first and last residue. The D gene is left open where the match is weak. Size tells how often a clone was seen (once, few, many) or the class of an expanded clone, and some rows leave it out.

d_call j_call v_call clone_size cdr3_aa cdr3_nt
TRBD2 TRBJ2-3 TRBV7-9 - CASYLLLAGEDTQYF TGTGCCAGCTACCTCTTGCTAGCGGGAGAAGATACGCAGTATTTT
- TRBJ2-2 TRBV1 - CTSSPRRTSGNNTGELFF TGCACCAGCAGCCCGCGACGGACTAGCGGGAATAACACCGGGGAGCTGTTTTTT
- TRBJ2-7 TRBV11-2 once CASRTLGGRLRYEQYF TGTGCCAGCCGGACCCTGGGGGGGCGTCTCCGCTACGAGCAGTACTTC
- TRBJ1-2 TRBV6-5 - CATYRDSYGYTF TGTGCCACCTACCGGGACTCCTATGGCTACACCTTC
TRBD2 TRBJ2-1 TRBV5-1 - CASSQGLAGVNEQFF TGCGCCAGCAGCCAGGGACTAGCGGGAGTTAATGAGCAGTTCTTC
- TRBJ1-6 TRBV13 - CASSGGVYNSPLHF TGTGCCAGCAGCGGAGGGGTCTATAATTCACCCCTCCACTTT
- TRBJ2-1 TRBV2 once CASRPSDRTHEQFF TGTGCCAGCAGACCCTCCGACAGGACCCATGAGCAGTTCTTC
- TRBJ1-6 TRBV14 - CASSPYSYNSPLHF TGTGCCAGCAGCCCTTACTCCTATAATTCACCCCTCCACTTT
TRBD1 TRBJ1-6 TRBV6-5 few CSPGQGGNSPLHF TGTTCACCCGGACAGGGGGGTAATTCACCCCTCCACTTT
TRBD2 TRBJ2-5 TRBV15 - CATSRGAGGQETQYF TGTGCCACCAGCAGAGGGGCGGGGGGCCAGGAGACCCAGTACTTC
- TRBJ2-3 TRBV28 once CASSFGGRTDTQYF TGTGCCAGCAGTTTCGGGGGGCGCACAGATACGCAGTATTTT
TRBD2 TRBJ2-2 TRBV5-4 once CASSLTSGSTGELFF TGTGCCAGCAGCTTGACTAGCGGGTCTACCGGGGAGCTGTTTTTT
- TRBJ1-1 TRBV6-5 - CASSYTRNTEAFF TGTGCCAGCAGTTACACTAGGAACACTGAAGCTTTCTTT
- TRBJ2-7 TRBV19 - CASSIQNTYEQYF TGTGCCAGTAGTATCCAGAATACCTACGAGCAGTACTTC
- TRBJ2-1 TRBV27 - CASSSRGAGYNEQFF TGTGCCAGCAGTTCCCGCGGGGCGGGGTACAATGAGCAGTTCTTC
TRBD1 TRBJ1-4 TRBV5-1 once CASTREGAGTNEKLFF TGCGCCAGCACCAGAGAGGGGGCAGGGACTAATGAAAAACTGTTTTTT
TRBD2 TRBJ2-1 TRBV27 - CASSLSAGGSYNEQFF TGTGCCAGCAGTTTATCGGCGGGGGGCTCCTACAATGAGCAGTTCTTC
TRBD1 TRBJ1-2 TRBV19 - CASSSSTGMVGYGYTF TGTGCCAGTAGTTCATCGACAGGGATGGTCGGCTATGGCTACACCTTC
TRBD1 TRBJ1-5 TRBV30 - CAPRLCGTGEDQPQHF TGTGCCCCCAGGTTGTGCGGGACAGGGGAGGATCAGCCCCAGCATTTT
- TRBJ2-1 TRBV7-9 once CASNIRVSDGGDTYNEQFF TGTGCCAGCAACATAAGGGTTTCGGACGGCGGGGATACCTACAATGAGCAGTTCTTC
- TRBJ1-1 TRBV18 - CASSPGDIRNTEAFF TGTGCCAGCTCACCGGGGGACATCCGGAACACTGAAGCTTTCTTT
- TRBJ2-7 TRBV12-5 - CASGLALSSYEQYF TGTGCTAGTGGTTTGGCCCTTAGCTCCTACGAGCAGTACTTC
- TRBJ2-4 TRBV27 once CASSFRGLGNIQYF TGTGCCAGCAGTTTCAGGGGCTTGGGGAACATTCAGTACTTC
TRBD1 TRBJ2-2 TRBV19 - CASSSTGGSGELFF TGTGCCAGTAGTTCCACAGGGGGATCCGGGGAGCTGTTTTTT
- TRBJ1-1 TRBV5-4 - CASSLGQFSEAFF TGTGCCAGCAGCTTAGGACAGTTCTCTGAAGCTTTCTTT
- TRBJ1-1 TRBV18 - CASSLDRGEAFF TGTGCCAGCTCACTAGATAGAGGGGAAGCTTTCTTT
- TRBJ2-7 TRBV19 - CASSFETGAGEQYF TGTGCCAGTAGTTTCGAAACAGGCGCAGGGGAGCAGTACTTC
TRBD2 TRBJ2-3 TRBV5-1 once CASSPSGRGTDTQYF TGCGCCAGCAGCCCTAGCGGGAGGGGCACAGATACGCAGTATTTT
TRBD1 TRBJ2-1 TRBV5-1 - CASSADRVSEQFF TGCGCCAGCAGCGCGGACAGGGTCAGTGAGCAGTTCTTC
- TRBJ1-6 TRBV27 - CASSLSLRGSSYNSPLHF TGTGCCAGCAGTTTATCTTTACGGGGAAGCTCCTATAATTCACCCCTCCACTTT
- TRBJ1-2 TRBV18 - CASSPPTESYGYTF TGTGCCAGCTCACCACCGACAGAGAGTTATGGCTACACCTTC
- TRBJ1-1 TRBV2 - CASKRGKMNTEAFF TGTGCCAGCAAAAGAGGGAAGATGAACACTGAAGCTTTCTTT
TRBD1 TRBJ1-2 TRBV14 few CASSLRTGWNYGYTF TGTGCCAGCAGCCTAAGGACAGGGTGGAACTATGGCTACACCTTC
- TRBJ1-2 TRBV7-2 - CASSPGGGTISTF TGTGCCAGCAGCCCCGGGGGAGGGACTATTTCTACCTTC
- TRBJ2-7 TRBV7-9 - CASSLAERGRANF TGTGCCAGCAGCTTAGCGGAACGGGGGAGAGCAAACTTC
TRBD2 TRBJ2-7 TRBV27 - CASSYGRGDSYEQYF TGTGCCAGCAGTTACGGGCGGGGGGACTCCTACGAGCAGTACTTC
- TRBJ1-2 TRBV7-3 - CASSSPGFGYTF TGTGCCAGCAGCTCCCCAGGGTTTGGCTACACCTTC
TRBD2 TRBJ2-7 TRBV7-9 - CASSSRLAGGRSYEQYF TGTGCCAGCAGCTCACGACTAGCGGGGGGCCGATCCTACGAGCAGTACTTC
- TRBJ2-7 TRBV7-2 - CASSYPGTYEQYF TGTGCCAGCAGCTATCCGGGTACCTACGAGCAGTACTTC
- TRBJ1-2 TRBV30 - CAWGGVNYGYTF TGTGCCTGGGGAGGGGTTAACTATGGCTACACCTTC
TRBD2 TRBJ2-7 TRBV30 - CAWRTGLGGYEQYF TGTGCCTGGAGAACGGGACTAGGAGGCTACGAGCAGTACTTC
- TRBJ1-1 TRBV30 few CAWSVAGNTEAFF TGTGCCTGGAGTGTGGCGGGGAACACTGAAGCTTTCTTT